This T cell receptor beta chain was captured by sequencing in a study of T cells after yellow fever vaccination. Across the study: Each low-cell-number fraction was prepared by means of SMART-Seq v4 Ultra Low Input.

TCR cDNA was made by 5'RACE template switching, adding a universal primer site and UMIs. TCRdb processed the 5' RACE reads anew with MiXCR; each CDR3 protein has one entry. The table shows 500,000 to 650,000 distinct CDR3 sequences, with roughly 13% occurring only once. Study-level points and caveats: Bulk-population clonotypes that are abundant could appear as contaminants in FACS-sorted repertoires.

The V and J ends lost 5 bases and 5 bases, in that order; junction bases with no gene match: 5. Germline loops: CDR1 SGHTA, CDR2 FQGNSA. The CDR3 has 15 amino acids. Notes on this clonotype: The antigen remains unidentified.

The source of this sequence is a man aged 25-40 years who received the YFV17D yellow fever vaccine. The sample was PBMCs, taken on the day of the yellow fever booster vaccination. The J gene is TRBJ2-3, the V gene TRBV7-2, with 12 nucleotides matching TRBD2. The CDR3 sequence: CASSRTSGIGDTQYF. Here the CDR3 DNA reads TGTGCCAGCAGCAGGACTAGCGGGATTGGAGATACGCAGTATTTT.